This T cell receptor beta chain stems from a study of T-cell reconstitution after alpha-beta-depleted transplantation in children. Trimming removed 6 bases from V and 5 bases from J, with 22 bases in between. CDR3 length: 17 residues. CDR1 and CDR2 (germline): MGHDK, SYGVNS. A library of TCRbeta sequences, prepared with unique molecular identifiers, was generated. TCRdb redid the calling of the PCR reads with MiXCR, one entry per CDR3 protein. The top ten clones hold around 13% of a sample with approximately 170,000 distinct CDR3 sequences, around 10% of them seen once. The input for sequencing was PBMCs, taken before TCRalphabeta/CD19-depleted stem cell transplant. The origin of this receptor is a boy aged 2 to 9 with acute myeloid leukemia, due to receive a stem cell transplant. The genes are TRBV25-1 and TRBJ2-2; possible D gene TRBD1, 7 bases. The CDR3 loop is CASRRRARDRPTGELFF. The DNA of the CDR3 is TGTGCCAGCAGGAGGAGGGCTCGGGACAGACCTACCGGGGAGCTGTTTTTT. The entire variable domain, with the rest obtained from reference TRBV25-1 and TRBJ2-2, is as follows: EADIYQTPRYLVIGTGKKITLECSQTMGHDKMYWYQQDPGMELHLIHYSYGVNSTEKGDLSSESTVSRIRTEHFPLTLESARPSHTSQYLCASRRRARDRPTGELFFGEGSRLTVL.